The 20 T cell receptor beta chains in this list originate from one sample, sequenced in a study of shared clonotypes between healthy human individuals. Repertoires were generated with immunoSEQ multiplex PCR, while TCRdb's copy carries only in-frame clones and drops some. The sample has around 2.5 million clones; over 85% are singletons. The sample comprised naive CD4+ T cells from PBMCs. Subset in this sample: CD45RA+ positively selected. These receptors were taken from a young man in good health. Some clones in this sample may be carry-over from other donors' samples.

Concerning this clone: This may be a read error: a much more frequent sequence differs by one nucleotide. The gene calls are TRBV7-6 and TRBJ1-2, with D perhaps matching TRBD1 (6 bases). Germline CDR1 SGHVS, CDR2 FNYEAQ. The CDR3 is made up of 13 amino acids. V gave up 5 bases and J gave up 2 bases, with 9 bases separating them. The CDR3 loop is CASSRGQNYGYTF. CDR3 DNA sequence: TGTGCCAGCAGCCGAGGACAGAACTATGGCTACACCTTC. The variable domain in full, completed from reference TRBV7-6 and TRBJ1-2, reads GAGVSQSPRYKVTKRGQDVALRCDPISGHVSLYWYRQALGQGPEFLTYFNYEAQQDKSGLPNDRFSAERPEGSISTLTIQRTEQRDSAMYRCASSRGQNYGYTFGSGTRLTVV.

Turning to this clone: Within the sample, other DNA sequences also encode this same CDR3. V is TRBV7-7 and J is TRBJ2-5; no definite D call. CDR3 length equals 14 residues. Trimming took off 1 base at V and 1 base at J, with 7 bases between the two ends. Germline V gene sequence: CDR1 SSHAT, CDR2 FNYEAQ (reference sequence). CDR3 sequence: CASSLGGSQETQYF. The DNA of the CDR3 is TGTGCCAGCAGCTTAGGTGGCAGCCAAGAGACCCAGTACTTC.

The chain recombines TRBV9 with TRBJ2-5; TRBD2 matches 7 bases. With V trimmed by 0 bases and J by 0 bases, 8 bases remained unmatched. This CDR3 region has 17 residues. The V gene's germline CDR1 is SGDLS and CDR2 YYNGEE. The chain's CDR3 is CASSVGGASGNQETQYF. The CDR3 bases are TGTGCCAGCAGCGTAGGAGGGGCTAGCGGAAACCAAGAGACCCAGTACTTC.

The chain uses TRBV5-6 and TRBJ1-5; weak D call: TRBD1 (5 bases). The germline CDR1 and CDR2 sequences are SGHDT and YYEEEE. Trimming removed 1 base at V and 2 bases at J, with 7 bases between. This CDR3 is 14 amino acids long. The CDR3 coding sequence is TGTGCCAGCAGCTTGATGGGGGGCAATCAGCCCCAGCATTTT. Translated: CASSLMGGNQPQHF.

The chain recombines TRBV14 with TRBJ2-7; D possibly corresponds to TRBD2 (6 bases). This CDR3 has 14 residues. Germline CDR1 SGHDN, CDR2 FVKESK. V lost 4 bases, J lost 4 bases, and 14 bases lay in between. The chain's CDR3 is CASSPPGVRYEQYF. Written as DNA, the CDR3 is TGTGCCAGCAGCCCCCCGGGGGTGAGGTACGAGCAGTACTTC.

The chain joins TRBV27 to TRBJ2-6, with a possible D match to TRBD1 (5 bases). The germline CDR1 and CDR2 sequences are MNHEY and SMNVEV (reference sequence). V lost 4 bases and J 2 bases, leaving 6 bases between the germline ends. The CDR3 runs 14 residues. The CDR3, as DNA: TGTGCCAGCAGTTCAGGGACTGGGGCCAACGTCCTGACTTTC. Amino acid sequence: CASSSGTGANVLTF. The variable domain in full, completed from reference TRBV27 and TRBJ2-6, reads EAQVTQNPRYLITVTGKKLTVTCSQNMNHEYMSWYRQDPGLGLRQIYYSMNVEVTDKGDVPEGYKVSRKEKRNFPLILESPSPNQTSLYFCASSSGTGANVLTFGAGSRLTVL.

This rearrangement joins TRBV28 to TRBJ2-3; TRBD1 matches 7 bases. V trimming: 6 bases; J trimming: 0 bases; junction bases outside the gene matches: 9. The CDR3 totals 16 residues. The germline V gene has CDR1 MDHEN and CDR2 SYDVKM. CDR3 loop: CASRRRPGQSTDTQYF. CDR3 DNA sequence: TGTGCCAGCAGGAGACGACCGGGACAGAGCACAGATACGCAGTATTTT.

The chain joins TRBV5-4 to TRBJ2-2; 8 bases are a match to TRBD2. The trim removed 7 bases at V and 4 bases at J, leaving 6 bases unmatched. The CDR3 spans 14 residues. The germline V gene has CDR1 SGHNT and CDR2 YYREEE (reference sequence). This chain's CDR3 is CASGGTRGTGELFF. DNA for the CDR3: TGTGCCAGCGGCGGGACTAGGGGCACCGGGGAGCTGTTTTTT. Drawing the rest from reference TRBV5-4 and TRBJ2-2, the complete variable domain is ETGVTQSPTHLIKTRGQQVTLRCSSQSGHNTVSWYQQALGQGPQFIFQYYREEENGRGNFPPRFSGLQFPNYSSELNVNALELDDSALYLCASGGTRGTGELFFGEGSRLTVL.

This chain uses TRBV7-3 with TRBJ2-7; the match to TRBD2 covers 10 bases. The germline CDR1 and CDR2 sequences are SGHTA and FQGTGA. The CDR3 totals 13 residues. J was trimmed by 4 bases and V by 6 bases; bases with no gene match: 3. CDR3 sequence: CASRTSGPYEQYF. The DNA of the CDR3 is TGTGCCAGCAGGACTAGCGGGCCGTACGAGCAGTACTTC.

The chain combines TRBV7-2 with TRBJ2-2, with TRBD2 matching 9 bases. CDR1 SGHTA and CDR2 FQGNSA come from the germline V gene. The ends lost 5 bases at V and 5 bases at J; junction bases unmatched: 12. CDR3 length: 17 amino acids. The CDR3 nucleotides are TGTGCCAGCAGCCCCAGCTGGGGCGGGAGGGTTACCGGGGAGCTGTTTTTT. It is translated as CASSPSWGGRVTGELFF. The variable domain in full, completed from reference TRBV7-2 and TRBJ2-2, reads GAGVSQSPSNKVTEKGKDVELRCDPISGHTALYWYRQSLGQGLEFLIYFQGNSAPDKSGLPSDRFSAERTGGSVSTLTIQRTQQEDSAVYLCASSPSWGGRVTGELFFGEGSRLTVL.

The chain carries TRBV5-4 and TRBJ2-1; D is possibly TRBD2 (6 bases). The germline V gene encodes CDR1 SGHNT and CDR2 YYREEE (reference sequence). Trimming removed 0 bases from V and 9 bases from J, with 7 bases in between. The length of the CDR3 is 12 residues. The CDR3 DNA reads as TGTGCCAGCAGCTTGGCCGGGGGTGAGCAGTTCTTC. Its translation: CASSLAGGEQFF. Full variable domain (missing parts from reference TRBV5-4 and TRBJ2-1): ETGVTQSPTHLIKTRGQQVTLRCSSQSGHNTVSWYQQALGQGPQFIFQYYREEENGRGNFPPRFSGLQFPNYSSELNVNALELDDSALYLCASSLAGGEQFFGPGTRLTVL.

The chain combines TRBV6-5 with TRBJ1-2; tentatively, D is TRBD1 (5 bases). Trimming left V 10 bases short and J 4 bases short, with 19 bases between. The CDR3 runs to 14 residues. The V gene's germline CDR1 is MNHEY and CDR2 SVGAGI. The CDR3 region is CATQPPGGIYGYTF. As DNA, the CDR3 is TGTGCCACCCAACCCCCCGGGGGGATCTATGGCTACACCTTC.

This chain joins TRBV19 and TRBJ2-7, with 9 bases that match TRBD2. In germline, CDR1 is LNHDA, CDR2 SQIVND (reference sequence). The CDR3 runs to 14 residues. Unmatched junction bases numbered 3, after V lost 5 bases and J lost 1 base. The CDR3: CASSVTSGSYEQYF. CDR3 coding DNA: TGTGCCAGTAGTGTCACTAGCGGGTCCTACGAGCAGTACTTC. Using reference TRBV19 and TRBJ2-7 for the parts outside the CDR3, the full variable domain is DGGITQSPKYLFRKEGQNVTLSCEQNLNHDAMYWYRQDPGQGLRLIYYSQIVNDFQKGDIAEGYSVSREKKESFPLTVTSAQKNPTAFYLCASSVTSGSYEQYFGPGTRLTVT.

The J gene is TRBJ2-2, the V gene TRBV9; 9 bases align to TRBD2. Germline-derived CDR1 and CDR2 are SGDLS and YYNGEE. J was trimmed by 1 base and V by 0 bases; bases with no gene match: 7. The CDR3 sequence is 18 residues long. The CDR3 DNA follows: TGTGCCAGCAGCGTAGCGAGTAGCGGGAGAGTGAACACCGGGGAGCTGTTTTTT. This translates into CASSVASSGRVNTGELFF.

The rearrangement uses TRBV6-6 and TRBJ2-3; no clear D gene. The CDR3 consists of 13 residues. V was pared by 6 bases and J by 3 bases, with 10 bases between. CDR1 and CDR2 (germline): MNHNY, SVGAGI (reference sequence). Written as DNA, the CDR3 is TGTGCCAGCAGCAAGGTTGGTACAGATACGCAGTATTTT. It specifies CASSKVGTDTQYF.

The V and J genes are TRBV6-5 and TRBJ1-6; D may be TRBD1 (5 bases). The CDR3 spans 14 residues. Germline CDR1 and CDR2: MNHEY and SVGAGI. Trimming shortened V by 6 bases and J by 7 bases, and 13 bases separated the two germline ends. In DNA, the CDR3 is TGTGCCAGCAGCTTGGGACGGCGAAATTCACCCCTCCACTTT. This translates into CASSLGRRNSPLHF.

The V call is TRBV5-5, the J call TRBJ1-5; D is uncertain. V was shortened by 1 base and J by 0 bases, with 11 bases between the two germline ends. Per the germline V gene, CDR1 is SGHKS and CDR2 is YYEKEE (reference sequence). The CDR3 totals 16 residues. The CDR3, as DNA: TGTGCCAGCAGCTTGTATGCGAGGGATAGCAATCAGCCCCAGCATTTT. It encodes CASSLYARDSNQPQHF.

This clone appeared once. Other DNA sequences within the sample encode an identical CDR3. The chain employs TRBV27 and TRBJ1-1, with TRBD1 identical over 8 bases. V shed 6 bases, J shed 5 bases, and the junction held 8 bases outside the gene matches. This CDR3 region has 14 residues. Germline V lookup: CDR1 MNHEY, CDR2 SMNVEV (reference sequence). The CDR3 sequence is CASSLDRGGTEAFF. The CDR3, as DNA: TGTGCCAGCAGCCTTGACAGGGGTGGGACTGAAGCTTTCTTT.

The V gene is TRBV7-9, the J gene TRBJ2-5; perhaps D is TRBD1 or TRBD2 (5 bases each). V lost 5 bases to trimming and J lost 4 bases, with 17 bases between them. Germline loops: CDR1 SEHNR, CDR2 FQNEAQ (reference sequence). The CDR3 length is 15 residues. This CDR3 is CASSDLGGPGETQYF. The CDR3 DNA is TGTGCCAGCAGCGACCTTGGGGGTCCGGGAGAGACCCAGTACTTC.

The chain uses TRBV5-5 and TRBJ2-7; D is tentatively TRBD1 or TRBD2 (5 bases each). The germline V gene has CDR1 SGHKS and CDR2 YYEKEE (reference sequence). The germline V and J ends were trimmed by 4 bases and 3 bases, with 11 bases remaining between them. CDR3 size: 13 residues. CDR3 in DNA: TGTGCCAGCAGCGGGCAGGGAGTCTACGAGCAGTACTTC. Encoded protein: CASSGQGVYEQYF.